This paragraph covers one T cell receptor (beta chain) sequence. The data stem from a study of blood T cell repertoires in COVID-19. As for the study in general: The study drew acute and convalescent COVID-19 samples from the United States, Italy and Spain. PBMCs, B-cell-depleted T cells, or T cells provided the cDNA or gDNA that made up the material.

Original analysis: Reference gene primer amplification in the assay estimated nucleated cell counts. The method was immunoSEQ multiplex PCR; TCRdb's version includes in-frame clones alone and lacks a portion of them. D and trimming come from the DNA, and the V and J calls and clone size come from that table. The repertoire holds around 24,000 clones, with about 90% as singletons. V dropped 1 base and J dropped 10 bases, with 15 bases sitting between them. CDR3 length equals 14 residues. Germline values: CDR1 SGHRS, CDR2 YFSETQ. This rearrangement joins TRBV5-1 to TRBJ2-1; perhaps TRBD2 as D (6 bases). The sample consisted of peripheral blood. The sequence derives from a woman aged 55-69 years with active COVID-19. The DNA of the CDR3 is TGCGCCAGCAGCTTGCGAGACCCGGGGGACGAGCAGTTCTTC. Translated, it gives CASSLRDPGDEQFF.